The next 28 T cell receptor beta chains were all read from a single sample in a study of kidney transplant recipient with SARS-CoV-2 infection. TCRdb re-called the reads with MiXCR, one entry per CDR3 protein. The table lists 200,000 to 300,000 distinct CDR3 sequences, 29% of them singletons. This specimen consisted of a blood sample, obtained at baseline and between days 110 and 120 from a kidney transplant recipient. All receptors derive from a male patient between 25 and 39 years old who had COVID-19 and was a kidney transplant recipient. Some T cells may be the graft donor's.

A word on this clonotype: A read error may be the cause here, since a much bigger clone is one base away. The J gene is TRBJ1-4, the V gene TRBV6-5; D uncertain. Germline-derived CDR1 and CDR2 are MNHEY and SVGAGI. This CDR3 is built from 13 residues. The CDR3 reads CTSSTGEHEKLFF. The CDR3, as DNA: TGTACCAGCAGTACCGGGGAGCATGAAAAACTGTTTTTT.

In this sample, this clonotype turned up many times. This rearrangement joins TRBV10-3 to TRBJ1-1, with a weak D call TRBD1 (5 bases). This CDR3 contains 21 residues. The V end was cut by 2 bases, the J end by 1 base, with 29 bases between. In germline, CDR1 is ENHRY, CDR2 SYGVKD. DNA for the CDR3: TGTGCCATCAGTGAGCCGAGTCCCGGGGTTTTAGAGGGAAGGGGGAACACTGAAGCTTTCTTT. Residues: CAISEPSPGVLEGRGNTEAFF.

Many counts were recorded for this clonotype. This chain joins TRBV10-1 and TRBJ1-2; no clear D. The ends were cut back, 5 bases at V and 4 bases at J, with 23 bases in the middle. The V gene's germline CDR1 is WNHNN and CDR2 SYGVQD (reference sequence). The CDR3 is 17 amino acids. The CDR3 spells CASSRKARSRKTYGYTF. The DNA of the CDR3 is TGCGCCAGCAGTAGGAAAGCAAGATCGCGAAAGACCTATGGCTACACCTTC.

This clonotype was found many times. The V call is TRBV5-6, the J call TRBJ2-2, with D possibly TRBD1 on 6 matching bases. The CDR3 is 13 amino acids. V lost 4 bases to trimming and J lost 5 bases, with 9 bases between them. CDR1 is SGHDT, CDR2 YYEEEE, per germline. The CDR3 spells CASSLQGTGELFF. The CDR3 nucleotides are TGTGCCAGCAGCCTACAGGGAACCGGGGAGCTGTTTTTT.

This clonotype was seen at least ten times. The gene calls are TRBV4-1 and TRBJ2-3; 7 nucleotides agree with TRBD2. Germline V gives CDR1 MGHRA, CDR2 YSYEKL. The V gene end was trimmed by 4 bases and the J gene end by 4 bases; junction bases not matched to a gene: 17. CDR3 size: 18 residues. CDR3 residues: CASSLRFPTGGSADTQYF. In nucleotides, the CDR3 is TGCGCCAGCAGCCTCAGGTTTCCCACCGGCGGGAGTGCAGATACGCAGTATTTT.

Points on this clonotype: A single base separates this from a much larger clone, so it may be a read error. This chain connects TRBV28 to TRBJ2-7; D is ambiguous. CDR1 is MDHEN and CDR2 is SYDVKM in the germline V gene. This CDR3 has 15 amino acids. V lost 6 bases and J lost 3, with 18 bases in between. The CDR3 is CASRRRWLTVYEQYF. The CDR3 DNA follows: TGTGCCAGCAGGCGACGGTGGCTGACGGTCTACGAGCAGTACTTC.

This clonotype was detected only a few times. The J gene is TRBJ2-1, the V gene TRBV2; D gene unclear. V was pared by 2 bases and J by 9 bases, with 5 bases between. The germline CDR1 and CDR2 sequences are SNHLY and FYNNEI. The CDR3 totals 11 residues. CDR3 coding DNA: TGTGCCAGCAGTGAACGCGTTGAGCAGTTCTTC. Amino acid sequence: CASSERVEQFF.

The rearrangement uses TRBV3-1 and TRBJ2-2; D gene uncertain. CDR3 size: 18 residues. The V end lost 4 bases, the J end lost 5 bases, and 23 bases lay between the germline ends. Germline V lookup: CDR1 LGHDT, CDR2 YNNKEL (reference sequence). CDR3 region: CASSRSGPISGLTGELFF. CDR3 sequence (DNA): TGTGCCAGCAGCCGCTCGGGTCCCATTTCAGGCTTGACCGGGGAGCTGTTTTTT.

With respect to this clonotype: A much larger clone differs by one base, so this may be a read error. V is TRBV29-1 and J is TRBJ2-7; maybe TRBD1 (5 bases). In germline, CDR1 is SQVTM, CDR2 ANQGSEA. V lost 5 bases and J 6 bases, leaving 14 bases between the germline ends. The CDR3 totals 12 residues. The CDR3, as DNA: TGCAGCGTTAAGGCAGGGATCGGCGAGCAGTACTTC. It yields the protein CSVKAGIGEQYF.

A remark on this clonotype: This clone may be a read error of a much larger clone one base away. No conserved phenylalanine or tryptophan ends this CDR3, so it is likely a read error. The genes are TRBV5-8 and TRBJ1-5; 7 nucleotides align to TRBD1. Germline CDR1 SGHTS, CDR2 YDEGEE. This CDR3 is 16 amino acids long. CDR3 DNA: TGTGCCAGCAGCAATCAAAGGGACAGTGGAAATCCGCCCCAGCATTTA. Protein: CASSNQRDSGNPPQHL.

This clonotype occurred many times. This chain links TRBV3-1 with TRBJ2-2; D is uncertain. CDR1 and CDR2 from the germline V gene are LGHDT and YNNKEL (reference sequence). CDR3 length: 18 amino acids. The ends were cut back, 5 bases at V and 5 bases at J, with 24 bases in the middle. The CDR3 spells CASSIVIPISGLTGELFF. As DNA, the CDR3 is TGTGCCAGCAGCATTGTAATTCCCATTTCAGGCTTGACCGGGGAGCTGTTTTTT.

The chain recombines TRBV7-2 with TRBJ2-3; D uncertain. Germline CDR1 reads SGHTA; CDR2 reads FQGNSA. V dropped 2 bases and J dropped 5 bases, with 8 bases sitting between them. This CDR3 has 13 residues. The CDR3 region is CASSLPALDTQYF. As DNA, the CDR3 is TGTGCCAGCAGCTTACCAGCGCTAGATACGCAGTATTTT.

This clonotype was detected only once. A read error is possible here, since a much larger clone lies one base away. The V call is TRBV4-1, the J call TRBJ1-5; D remains unclear. Germline CDR1 MGHRA, CDR2 YSYEKL. V was cut by 2 bases and J by 1 base, with 12 bases left in between. The CDR3 covers 16 residues. The CDR3 protein is CASSQFPAASNQPQHF. In DNA form, the CDR3 reads TGCGCCAGCAGCCAATTCCCGGCCGCGAGCAATCAGCCCCAGCATTTT.

The V gene is TRBV5-4, the J gene TRBJ2-5; a possible D gene is TRBD2 (6 bases). The CDR3 consists of 16 residues. Germline CDR1 is SGHNT and CDR2 is YYREEE (reference sequence). Trimming pared 0 bases from V and 5 bases from J, leaving 17 bases between. The CDR3: CASSLGRLAGLETQYF. DNA for the CDR3: TGTGCCAGCAGCTTGGGTCGACTCGCGGGATTGGAGACCCAGTACTTC. Full variable domain (rest looked up from reference TRBV5-4 and TRBJ2-5): ETGVTQSPTHLIKTRGQQVTLRCSSQSGHNTVSWYQQALGQGPQFIFQYYREEENGRGNFPPRFSGLQFPNYSSELNVNALELDDSALYLCASSLGRLAGLETQYFGPGTRLLVL.

Only a few counts were recorded for this clonotype. The rearrangement links TRBV13 to TRBJ2-5; D unclear. This CDR3 region has 12 residues. V lost 7 bases, J lost 1 base, and 7 bases lay in between. The germline CDR1 and CDR2 sequences are PRHDT and FYEKMQ (reference sequence). CDR3 coding DNA: TGTGCCAGCAAATACGGCCAAGAGACCCAGTACTTC. Encoded protein: CASKYGQETQYF.

This clonotype was found many times. This chain connects TRBV6-5 to TRBJ2-1; the match to TRBD1 covers 7 bases. Per germline, CDR1 MNHEY and CDR2 SVGAGI. The V segment lost 5 bases and the J segment 3 bases; nucleotides outside the gene matches: 13. The length of the CDR3 is 17 residues. The CDR3 is CASSPRVQGTYYNEQFF. CDR3 nucleotide sequence: TGTGCCAGCAGTCCACGGGTACAGGGGACGTACTACAATGAGCAGTTCTTC.

The chain recombines TRBV6-5 with TRBJ2-3; 9 bases match TRBD1. Germline CDR1 reads MNHEY; CDR2 reads SVGAGI. CDR3 length: 16 residues. V shed 5 bases and J 4 bases; nucleotides not matched to a gene: 10. The CDR3 DNA follows: TGTGCCAGCAGTGACCCCCGGGACAGGGCGTCAGATACGCAGTATTTT. It is translated as CASSDPRDRASDTQYF.

In this sample, this clonotype turned up many times. For the CDR3, the DNA is TGTGCCAGTCAACAGGGTCGGGAGACCGGGGAGCTGTTTTTT. Its protein is CASQQGRETGELFF. The chain joins TRBV12-3 or TRBV12-4 to TRBJ2-2; D may correspond to TRBD1 or TRBD2 (6 bases each). This CDR3 has 14 amino acids. V was shortened by 9 bases and J by 5 bases, with 16 bases between the two germline ends.

Details on this clonotype: Given a much more abundant clone one base away, this may be a read error. The gene calls are TRBV16 and TRBJ1-2, with unresolved D. There are 17 residues in the CDR3. Per germline, CDR1 KGHSY and CDR2 FQNENV. The CDR3 sequence: CTSSTSPVVRKTYGYTF. The CDR3 bases are TGTACCAGCAGCACATCCCCGGTCGTTAGAAAGACCTATGGCTACACCTTC.

Turning to this clonotype: A clone one base away is much larger, so this may be a read error. This is likely a read error, given that the CDR3 carries no conserved phenylalanine or tryptophan at its end. The chain employs TRBV5-8 and TRBJ1-2, with D unclear. CDR1 and CDR2 from the germline V gene are SGHTS and YDEGEE. The CDR3 has 16 residues. Deletions cut 7 bases from V and 4 bases from J, with 23 bases between. CDR3 sequence (DNA): TGTGCCAGCTTAGTCCATCATCCACGAAAGACCTATGGCTACACCATC. Amino acids: CASLVHHPRKTYGYTI.

This clonotype has at least ten counts. This chain uses TRBV30 with TRBJ1-5, with TRBD1 as a possible D gene (5 bases). The V gene's germline CDR1 is GTSNPN and CDR2 SVGIG (reference sequence). With 2 bases removed from V and 3 bases from J, the gap between germline ends came to 8 bases. The CDR3 has 13 residues. CDR3 in amino acids: CAWSTGPNQPQHF. The CDR3 DNA is TGTGCCTGGAGTACGGGGCCCAATCAGCCCCAGCATTTT.

This clonotype was picked up a small number of times. The gene calls are TRBV6-5 and TRBJ2-5; D call uncertain. Trimming left V 5 bases short and J 1 base short, with 17 bases between. Germline assignment: CDR1 MNHEY and CDR2 SVGAGI. The CDR3 loop spans 16 amino acids. The CDR3 protein is CASSVPRSGGQETQYF. In DNA form, the CDR3 reads TGTGCCAGCAGTGTACCTCGCTCAGGCGGCCAAGAGACCCAGTACTTC.

Note on this clonotype: The junction departs from the called germline gene at one end, perhaps through a read error. This sequence joins TRBV11-3 and TRBJ2-4; D is unclear. The J call may be wrong; the DNA end is better matched by TRBJ1-2. The CDR3 runs to 17 residues. Germline CDR1 and CDR2: SGHNT and YENEEA. CDR3 amino acids: CANSLAYDLGKTYDYTF. The DNA of the CDR3 is TGTGCCAACAGCTTGGCTTACGATCTCGGAAAGACCTATGACTACACCTTC.

This clonotype was seen at least ten times. This rearrangement joins TRBV19 to TRBJ1-5; TRBD1 might be the D (6 bases). The V gene's germline CDR1 is LNHDA and CDR2 SQIVND (reference sequence). Trimming pared 4 bases from V and 5 bases from J, leaving 12 bases between. The CDR3 consists of 14 residues. The CDR3 DNA sequence: TGTGCCAGTAGTAGAGGACAGTTTGATCAGCCCCAGCATTTT. This sequence encodes CASSRGQFDQPQHF.

This clonotype was observed many times. The rearrangement uses TRBV28 and TRBJ1-4; no definite D call. The CDR3 sequence is 11 residues long. Germline CDR1 reads MDHEN; CDR2 reads SYDVKM. Trimming cost V 4 bases and J 8 bases, with 5 bases left between them. The CDR3 spells CASSSREKLFF. CDR3 nucleotide sequence: TGTGCCAGCAGTTCGAGGGAAAAACTGTTTTTT.

As for this clonotype: This may be a read error: a much more frequent sequence differs by one nucleotide. CDR3 DNA: TGCGCCAGCAGCCAAGTACGGGGGATTAACACTGGAGCTTTCTTT. Translated: CASSQVRGINTGAFF. The chain couples TRBV4-3 to TRBJ1-1; tentatively, D is TRBD1 (5 bases). This CDR3 has 15 amino acids. Germline CDR1 reads LGHNA; CDR2 reads YSLEER.

Many counts were recorded for this clonotype. The rearrangement joins TRBV27 to TRBJ2-7; 11 positions agree with TRBD2. CDR3 length: 13 residues. The V gene's germline CDR1 is MNHEY and CDR2 SMNVEV (reference sequence). V lost 5 bases to trimming and J lost 7 bases; unmatched junction nucleotides: 4. CDR3 in DNA: TGTGCCAGCAGTCCTAGACTAGCGGGGGAGCAGTACTTC. Encoded protein: CASSPRLAGEQYF.

This clonotype was detected ten times or more. The chain is built from TRBV27 and TRBJ2-7; D not certain. The CDR3 has 11 amino acids. Germline V gives CDR1 MNHEY, CDR2 SMNVEV (reference sequence). V was trimmed by 9 bases and J by 3 bases, leaving 9 bases between them. The CDR3 nucleotides read TGTGCCAGTCGTACTGGCTACGAGCAGTACTTC. Its protein is CASRTGYEQYF.